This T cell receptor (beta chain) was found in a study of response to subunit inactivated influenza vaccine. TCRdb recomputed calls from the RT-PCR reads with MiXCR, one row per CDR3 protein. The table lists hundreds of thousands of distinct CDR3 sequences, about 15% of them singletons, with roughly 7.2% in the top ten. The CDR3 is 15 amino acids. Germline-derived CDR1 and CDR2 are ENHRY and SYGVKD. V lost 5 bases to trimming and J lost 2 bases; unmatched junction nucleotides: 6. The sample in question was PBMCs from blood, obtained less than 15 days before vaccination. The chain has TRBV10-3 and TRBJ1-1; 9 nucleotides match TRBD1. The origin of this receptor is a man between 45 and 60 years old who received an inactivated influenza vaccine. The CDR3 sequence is CAISPGTGRNTEAFF. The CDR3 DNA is TGTGCCATCAGTCCCGGGACAGGGAGAAACACTGAAGCTTTCTTT.